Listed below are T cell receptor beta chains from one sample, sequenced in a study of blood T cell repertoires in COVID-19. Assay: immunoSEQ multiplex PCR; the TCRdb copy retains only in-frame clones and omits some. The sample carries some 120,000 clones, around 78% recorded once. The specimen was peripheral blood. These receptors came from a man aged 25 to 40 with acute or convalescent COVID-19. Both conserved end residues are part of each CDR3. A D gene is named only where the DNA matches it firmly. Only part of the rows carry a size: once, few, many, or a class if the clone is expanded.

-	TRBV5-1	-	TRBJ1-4	TGCGCCAGCAGCCGGGACGCCCAGGGGGAAAAACTGTTTTTT	CASSRDAQGEKLFF
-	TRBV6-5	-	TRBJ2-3	TGTGCCAGCACCGAGATCGCAGATACGCAGTATTTT	CASTEIADTQYF
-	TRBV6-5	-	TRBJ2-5	TGTGCCAGCAGTTACCTAATAACAGGGGAGGTAGAGACCCAGTACTTC	CASSYLITGEVETQYF
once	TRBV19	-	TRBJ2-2	TGTGCCATCCGATCCCACCCACAGGGAGACACCGGGGAGCTGTTTTTT	CAIRSHPQGDTGELFF
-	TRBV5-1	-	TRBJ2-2	TGCGCCAGCAGCCTCGACAGCACCGGGGAGCTGTTTTTT	CASSLDSTGELFF
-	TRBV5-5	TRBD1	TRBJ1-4	TGTGCCAGCAGCCGGGGACAGAACAATGAAAAACTGTTTTTT	CASSRGQNNEKLFF
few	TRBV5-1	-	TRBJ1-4	TGCGCCAGCAGCTTGGGATGGGGAGCCTCTAATGAAAAACTGTTTTTT	CASSLGWGASNEKLFF
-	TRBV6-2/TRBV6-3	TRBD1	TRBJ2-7	TGTGCCAGCAGTTACTGGGGAAAGGGGGCGCGCTACGAGCAGTACTTC	CASSYWGKGARYEQYF
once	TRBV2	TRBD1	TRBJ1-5	TGTGCCAGCAGTATTACCGGGACAGGGTCTAATCAGCCCCAGCATTTT	CASSITGTGSNQPQHF
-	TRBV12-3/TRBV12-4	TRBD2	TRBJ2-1	TGTGCCAGCAGTCGGGGGGACTACAATGAGCAGTTCTTC	CASSRGDYNEQFF
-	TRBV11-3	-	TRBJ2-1	TGTGCCAGCAGCCCCGCGCGGGGTGAAGAAGAGCAGTTCTTC	CASSPARGEEEQFF
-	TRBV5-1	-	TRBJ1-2	TGCGCCAGCAGCCGATCGACCGGGGATGGCTACACCTTC	CASSRSTGDGYTF
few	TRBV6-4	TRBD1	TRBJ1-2	TGTGCCAGCAGTGATGGACAGGTTGCGCGCTACACCTTC	CASSDGQVARYTF
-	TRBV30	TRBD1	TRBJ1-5	TGTGCCTGGAGAAGGCCTGGGACAGGGGTGCAGCCCCAGCATTTT	CAWRRPGTGVQPQHF
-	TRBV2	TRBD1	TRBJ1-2	TGTGCCAGCAGAGACGACAGGGCCCTGAATGGCTACACCTTC	CASRDDRALNGYTF
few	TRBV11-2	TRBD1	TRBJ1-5	TGTGCCAGCAGCCCCGGCAGGGACAGGGGACAGCCCCAGCATTTT	CASSPGRDRGQPQHF
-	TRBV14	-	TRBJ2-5	TGTGCCAGCCGGGGACTGTATCAAGAGACCCAGTACTTC	CASRGLYQETQYF
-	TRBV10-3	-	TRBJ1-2	TGTGCCATCAGTGGGCAGGGGCGCGGGGGCTACACCTTC	CAISGQGRGGYTF
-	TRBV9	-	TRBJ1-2	TGTGCCAGCAGCGTAGCTTCGGACAGCGGCTATGGCTACACCTTC	CASSVASDSGYGYTF
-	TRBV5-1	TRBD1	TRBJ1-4	TGCGCCAGCAGTTCCCAGGGGGATAGGGAAAAACTGTTTTTT	CASSSQGDREKLFF
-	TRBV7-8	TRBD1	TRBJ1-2	TGTGCCAGCAGCTTAGGCCCGGGACAGGTGGACTATGGCTACACCTTC	CASSLGPGQVDYGYTF
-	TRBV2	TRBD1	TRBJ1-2	TGTGCCAGCAGTGATACAGGGGGCAGCGGCTACACCTTC	CASSDTGGSGYTF
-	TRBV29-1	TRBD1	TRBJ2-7	TGCAGCGTCAATGGGGGGACAGGGGGCTACGAGCAGTACTTC	CSVNGGTGGYEQYF